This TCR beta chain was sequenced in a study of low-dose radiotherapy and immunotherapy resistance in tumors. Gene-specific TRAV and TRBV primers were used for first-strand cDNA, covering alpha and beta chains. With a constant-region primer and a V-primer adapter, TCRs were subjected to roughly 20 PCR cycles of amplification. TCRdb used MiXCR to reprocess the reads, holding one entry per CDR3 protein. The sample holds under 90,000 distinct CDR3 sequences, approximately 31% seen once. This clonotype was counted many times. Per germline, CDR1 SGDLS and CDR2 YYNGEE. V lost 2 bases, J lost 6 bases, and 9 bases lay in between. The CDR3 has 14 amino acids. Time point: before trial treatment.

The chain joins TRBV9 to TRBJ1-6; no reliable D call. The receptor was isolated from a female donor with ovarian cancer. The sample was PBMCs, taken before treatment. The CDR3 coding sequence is TGTGCCAGCAGCGTGGACCCTGGTAATTCACCCCTCCACTTT. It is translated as CASSVDPGNSPLHF.